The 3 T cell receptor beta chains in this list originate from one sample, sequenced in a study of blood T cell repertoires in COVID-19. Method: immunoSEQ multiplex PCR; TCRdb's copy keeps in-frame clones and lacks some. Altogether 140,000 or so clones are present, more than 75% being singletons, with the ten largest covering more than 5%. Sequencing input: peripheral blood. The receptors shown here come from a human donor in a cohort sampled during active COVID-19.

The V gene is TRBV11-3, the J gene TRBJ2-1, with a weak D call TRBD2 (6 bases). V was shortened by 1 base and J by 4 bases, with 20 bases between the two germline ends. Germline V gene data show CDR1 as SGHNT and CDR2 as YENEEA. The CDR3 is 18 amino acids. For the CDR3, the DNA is TGTGCCAGCAGCTTAGGTAGCGGAGAACCAAGACATTACAATGAGCAGTTCTTC. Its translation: CASSLGSGEPRHYNEQFF.

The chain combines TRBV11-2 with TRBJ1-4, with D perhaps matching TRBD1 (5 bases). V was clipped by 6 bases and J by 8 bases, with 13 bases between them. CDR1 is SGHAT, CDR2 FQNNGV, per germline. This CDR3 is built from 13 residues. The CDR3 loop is CASRSSGWEKLFF. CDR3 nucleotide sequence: TGTGCCAGCAGGTCCTCAGGGTGGGAAAAACTGTTTTTT.

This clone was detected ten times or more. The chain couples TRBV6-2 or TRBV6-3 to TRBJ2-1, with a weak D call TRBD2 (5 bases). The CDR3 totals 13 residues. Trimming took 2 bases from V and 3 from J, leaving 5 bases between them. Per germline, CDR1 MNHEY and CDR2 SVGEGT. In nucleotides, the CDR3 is TGTGCCAGCAGTTACCGGGACTACAATGAGCAGTTCTTC. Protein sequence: CASSYRDYNEQFF.